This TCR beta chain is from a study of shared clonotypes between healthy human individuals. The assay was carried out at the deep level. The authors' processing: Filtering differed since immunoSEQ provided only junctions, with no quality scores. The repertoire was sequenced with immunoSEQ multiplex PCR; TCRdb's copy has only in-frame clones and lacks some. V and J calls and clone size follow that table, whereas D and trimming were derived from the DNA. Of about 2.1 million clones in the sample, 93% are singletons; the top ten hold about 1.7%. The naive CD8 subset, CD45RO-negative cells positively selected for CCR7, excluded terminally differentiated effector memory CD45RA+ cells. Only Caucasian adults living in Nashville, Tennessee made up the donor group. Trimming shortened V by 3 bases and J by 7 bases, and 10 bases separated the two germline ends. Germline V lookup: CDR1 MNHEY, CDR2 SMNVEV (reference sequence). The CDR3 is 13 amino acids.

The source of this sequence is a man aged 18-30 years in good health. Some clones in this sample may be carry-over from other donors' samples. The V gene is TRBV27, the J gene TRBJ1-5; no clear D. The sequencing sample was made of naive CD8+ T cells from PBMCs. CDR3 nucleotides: TGTGCCAGCAGTTTCGGCAGGACCCAGCCCCAGCATTTT. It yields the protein CASSFGRTQPQHF.